This T cell receptor (beta chain) stems from a study of neurological immune-mediated disorders. About the research overall: Relapsing-remitting patients made up about 90% of the roughly 35 multiple sclerosis patients, and secondary progressive patients made up 3. Broader study findings: None of the CDR3 amino acid sequences of expanded clones were shared across subjects, and this suggested private repertoires in all groups.

To note about this clonotype: Antigen: not known.

TCRdb fed the 5' RACE reads into MiXCR, producing one record per CDR3 protein. In the table there are about 59,000 distinct CDR3 sequences, over 3.5% of which are singletons. Looked up from germline, CDR1 is SQVTM and CDR2 is ANQGSEA. V dropped 3 bases and J dropped 5; count of bases not matched to a gene: 11. The CDR3 spans 15 residues. The chain carries TRBV29-1 and TRBJ1-1, with 8 nucleotides matching TRBD1. The sequence derives from a woman between 45 and 60 years old with multiple sclerosis. Input material: PBMCs. The CDR3 nucleotides are TGCAGCGTTGATCGGCCAGGGGGCTATGGGACTGAAGCTTTCTTT. Amino acid sequence: CSVDRPGGYGTEAFF. Full variable domain (rest looked up from reference TRBV29-1 and TRBJ1-1): SAVISQKPSRDICQRGTSLTIQCQVDSQVTMMFWYRQQPGQSLTLIATANQGSEATYESGFVIDKFPISRPNLTFSTLTVSNMSPEDSSIYLCSVDRPGGYGTEAFFGQGTRLTVV.